One T cell receptor beta chain is described in this entry. The antigen remains undetermined. The sample originates from a study of OX40 agonist ivuxolimab in advanced cancers. For the study at large: Patients took ivuxolimab, an agonistic anti-OX40 (CD134) antibody. Patients received ivuxolimab, an intravenous treatment, every 2 weeks at 0.01 to 10 mg/kg. Study-level points and caveats: Clones of CD4+ and CD8+ blood T cells grew by week 6 at doses of 0.1 to 3.0 mg/kg. Relative to CD4+ cells, CD8+ T cells on average had more expanded clones.

The assay was immunoSEQ multiplex PCR, and TCRdb's table has in-frame clones only and misses some. Counted here are roughly 70,000 clones, 65% to 90% occurring once; the ten biggest clones make up around 0.73%. This specimen was CD4+ or CD8+ T cells sorted from blood, taken in a trial of the OX40 agonist ivuxolimab. This clonotype originated in an adult with an advanced solid tumor such as melanoma, head and neck, liver or kidney cancer.

CDR3 nucleotides: TGTGCCACCAGCAGAGAGTTAGCGGCAGGGTGGAGTGCGGCTGGGGCCAACGTCCTGACTTTC. Translated, it gives CATSRELAAGWSAAGANVLTF. This chain joins TRBV15 and TRBJ2-6; possibly TRBD2 for D (6 bases). CDR1 is LNHNV, CDR2 YYDKDF, per germline (reference sequence). The CDR3 contains 21 residues. V lost 0 bases and J lost 2, with 23 bases in between.